This T cell receptor (beta chain) was sequenced for a study of response to subunit inactivated influenza vaccine. Study conclusions and caveats: Few new T cells, the authors suggested, are recruited by each seasonal influenza vaccination.

Regarding this clonotype: Its specificity is unknown.

J was trimmed by 2 bases and V by 3 bases; bases with no gene match: 3. The length of the CDR3 is 15 residues. From germline, CDR1 is MNHNS and CDR2 SASEGT. TCRdb redid the calling of the RT-PCR reads with MiXCR, one entry per CDR3 protein. The table shows over 800,000 distinct CDR3 sequences, with 21% occurring only once. The source material was PBMCs from blood, sampled roughly 5 days after vaccination. The receptor's source is a man in his fifties who received an inactivated influenza vaccine. This sequence joins TRBV6-1 and TRBJ2-1; 8 nucleotides match TRBD2. DNA for the CDR3: TGTGCCAGCAGTGAGGGACTAGATCCCTACAATGAGCAGTTCTTC. Protein product: CASSEGLDPYNEQFF.